This entry is about one T cell receptor beta chain. Its antigen is currently unknown. The source of the sample is a study of a mutant IDH1 vaccine in newly diagnosed glioma. Points from the study as a whole: Seemingly, pseudoprogression had no relation to changes in the top peripheral T cell clonotypes.

This sample's time point: week 23, last vaccination. Mutant IDH1 20-mer peptide, at 300 ug, made up each vaccine dose, with topical imiquimod. In every donor, the tumor was a new WHO grade 3 or 4 IDH1-mutant, ATRX-lost astrocytoma. The method was immunoSEQ multiplex PCR; TCRdb's version includes in-frame clones alone and lacks a portion of them. The sample shows about 82,000 clones, 65% to 90% of them seen only once. The CDR3 is made up of 15 amino acids. Germline values: CDR1 LNHDA, CDR2 SQIVND (reference sequence). V was trimmed by 2 bases and J by 4 bases, leaving 11 bases between them. V gene TRBV19 combines with J gene TRBJ2-2, with D tentatively TRBD2 (6 bases). The source material was PBMCs, sampled from a glioma patient whose treatment included an IDH1 peptide vaccine. The TCR originated in a man between 25 and 39 years old with glioma. Some clones in this sample may be carry-over from other donors' samples. In DNA form, the CDR3 reads TGTGCCAGTAGTATACCGTCGGAGGGCACCGGGGAGCTGTTTTTT. This codes for CASSIPSEGTGELFF.